The clone carrying this T cell receptor (beta chain) has only a few counts. In the same sample, other DNA sequences code for this CDR3. The data stem from a study of shared T cell receptors in the human thymus. The CDR3 has 14 amino acids. Germline CDR1 reads MDHEN; CDR2 reads SYDVKM. V was clipped by 7 bases and J by 6 bases, with 13 bases between them. The repertoire was sequenced with immunoSEQ multiplex PCR; TCRdb's copy has only in-frame clones and lacks some. Here the sample spans 640,000 or so clones, roughly 86% being singletons. The same specimen was also included in a second study, on human thymus T cells. That work contributes: Each of the donors was a healthy Finnish infant who was undergoing open corrective cardiac surgery for congenital heart defects. From resections taken during corrective heart surgery, the thymus tissue was obtained. Thymic and blood repertoires seemed to favor certain V and J genes. Related studies found that unrelated individuals share highly overlapping thymic repertoires.

Input material: thymocytes. V and J are TRBV28 and TRBJ1-6; maybe TRBD1 (6 bases). The sequence came from a boy younger than two with a congenital heart defect. Here the CDR3 reads CASKVTGINSPLHF. The CDR3 bases are TGTGCCAGCAAGGTGACAGGCATTAATTCACCCCTCCACTTT. The full variable domain, with the rest looked up from reference TRBV28 and TRBJ1-6, is DVKVTQSSRYLVKRTGEKVFLECVQDMDHENMFWYRQDPGLGLRLIYFSYDVKMKEKGDIPEGYSVSREKKERFSLILESASTNQTSMYLCASKVTGINSPLHFGNGTRLTVT.